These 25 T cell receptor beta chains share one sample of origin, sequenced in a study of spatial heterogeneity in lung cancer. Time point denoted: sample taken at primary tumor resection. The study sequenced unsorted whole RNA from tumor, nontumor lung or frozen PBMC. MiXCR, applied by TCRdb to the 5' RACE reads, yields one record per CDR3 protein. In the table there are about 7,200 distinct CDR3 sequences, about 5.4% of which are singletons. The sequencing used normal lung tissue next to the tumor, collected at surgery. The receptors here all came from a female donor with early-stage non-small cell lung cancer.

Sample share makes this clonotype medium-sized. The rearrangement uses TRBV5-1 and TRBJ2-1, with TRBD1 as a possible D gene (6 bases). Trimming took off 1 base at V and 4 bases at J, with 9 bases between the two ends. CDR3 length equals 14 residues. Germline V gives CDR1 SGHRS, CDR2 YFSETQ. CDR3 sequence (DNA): TGCGCCAGCAGCTTGACAGGGTTTTACAATGAGCAGTTCTTC. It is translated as CASSLTGFYNEQFF.

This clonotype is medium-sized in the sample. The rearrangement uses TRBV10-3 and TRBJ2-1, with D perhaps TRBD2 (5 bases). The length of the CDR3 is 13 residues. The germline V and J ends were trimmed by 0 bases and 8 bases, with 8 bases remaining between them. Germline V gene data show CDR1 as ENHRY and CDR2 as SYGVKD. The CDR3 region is CAISESTRDEQFF. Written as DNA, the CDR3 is TGTGCCATCAGTGAGTCAACGCGGGATGAGCAGTTCTTC.

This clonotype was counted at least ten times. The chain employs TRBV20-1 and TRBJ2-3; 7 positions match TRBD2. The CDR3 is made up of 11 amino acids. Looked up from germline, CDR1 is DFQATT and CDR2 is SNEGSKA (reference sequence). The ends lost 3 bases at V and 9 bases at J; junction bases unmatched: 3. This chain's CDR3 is CSASGTNTQYF. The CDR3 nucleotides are TGCAGTGCTAGTGGGACTAACACGCAGTATTTT.

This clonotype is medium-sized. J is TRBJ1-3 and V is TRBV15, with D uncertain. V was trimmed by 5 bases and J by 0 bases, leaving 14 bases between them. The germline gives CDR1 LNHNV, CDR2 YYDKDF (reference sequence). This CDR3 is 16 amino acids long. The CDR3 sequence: CATSPGGRSSGNTIYF. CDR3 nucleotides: TGTGCCACCAGCCCGGGCGGCCGGAGCTCTGGAAACACCATATATTTT.

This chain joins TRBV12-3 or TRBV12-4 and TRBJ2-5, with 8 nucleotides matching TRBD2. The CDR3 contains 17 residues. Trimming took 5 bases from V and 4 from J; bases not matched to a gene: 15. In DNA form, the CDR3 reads TGTGCCAGCAGTCCTTCCGGATTTGCGGGAGGTGGAGAGACCCAGTACTTC. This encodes CASSPSGFAGGGETQYF.

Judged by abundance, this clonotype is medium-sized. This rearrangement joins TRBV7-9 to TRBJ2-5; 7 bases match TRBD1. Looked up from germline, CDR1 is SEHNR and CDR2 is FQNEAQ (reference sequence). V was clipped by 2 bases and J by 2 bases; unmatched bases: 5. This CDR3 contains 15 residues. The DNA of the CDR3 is TGTGCCAGCAGCTTAACCTACAGGGGACAAGAGACCCAGTACTTC. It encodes CASSLTYRGQETQYF. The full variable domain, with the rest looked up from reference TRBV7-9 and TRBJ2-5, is DTGVSQNPRHKITKRGQNVTFRCDPISEHNRLYWYRQTLGQGPEFLTYFQNEAQLEKSRLLSDRFSAERPKGSFSTLEIQRTEQGDSAMYLCASSLTYRGQETQYFGPGTRLLVL.

The CDR3 reads CAWTLGRAYNEQFF. As DNA, the CDR3 is TGTGCCTGGACCCTGGGTCGGGCCTACAATGAGCAGTTCTTC. The genes are TRBV30 and TRBJ2-1; D is uncertain. The CDR3 is 14 residues long. Looked up from germline, CDR1 is GTSNPN and CDR2 is SVGIG (reference sequence). V was trimmed by 4 bases and J by 2 bases, leaving 12 bases between them. The full variable domain, its missing parts supplied by reference TRBV30 and TRBJ2-1, is SQTIHQWPATLVQPVGSPLSLECTVEGTSNPNLYWYRQAAGRGLQLLFYSVGIGQISSEVPQNLSASRPQDRQFILSSKKLLLSDSGFYLCAWTLGRAYNEQFFGPGTRLTVL.

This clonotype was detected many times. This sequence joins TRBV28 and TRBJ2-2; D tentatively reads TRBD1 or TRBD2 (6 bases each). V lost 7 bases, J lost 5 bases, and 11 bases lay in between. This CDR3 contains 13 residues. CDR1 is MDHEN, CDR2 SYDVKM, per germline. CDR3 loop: CASMAGQTGELFF. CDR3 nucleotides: TGTGCCAGCATGGCGGGACAAACCGGGGAGCTGTTTTTT.

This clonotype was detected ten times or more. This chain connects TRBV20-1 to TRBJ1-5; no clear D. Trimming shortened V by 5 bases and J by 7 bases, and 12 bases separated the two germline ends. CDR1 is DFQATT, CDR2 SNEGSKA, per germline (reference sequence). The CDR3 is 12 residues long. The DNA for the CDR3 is TGCAGTGCTTATAGGGTGGACCAGCCCCAGCATTTT. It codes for CSAYRVDQPQHF.

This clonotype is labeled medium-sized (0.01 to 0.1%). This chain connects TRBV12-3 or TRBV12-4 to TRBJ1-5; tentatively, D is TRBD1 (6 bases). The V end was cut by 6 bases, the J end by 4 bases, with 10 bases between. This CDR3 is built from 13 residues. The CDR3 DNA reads TGTGCCAGCAGACCCACAGGGAATCAGCCCCAGCATTTT. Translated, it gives CASRPTGNQPQHF.

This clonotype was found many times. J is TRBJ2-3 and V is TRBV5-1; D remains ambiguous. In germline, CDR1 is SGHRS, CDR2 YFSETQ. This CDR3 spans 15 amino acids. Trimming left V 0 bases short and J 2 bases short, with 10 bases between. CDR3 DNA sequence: TGCGCCAGCAGCTTGGGGGCCCCCTCCACAGATACGCAGTATTTT. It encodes CASSLGAPSTDTQYF.

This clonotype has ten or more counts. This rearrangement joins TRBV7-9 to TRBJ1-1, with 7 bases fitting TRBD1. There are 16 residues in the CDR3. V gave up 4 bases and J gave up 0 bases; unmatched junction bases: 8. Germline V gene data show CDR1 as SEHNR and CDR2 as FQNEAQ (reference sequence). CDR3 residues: CASSSAGTVMNTEAFF. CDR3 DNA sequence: TGTGCCAGCAGCTCCGCCGGGACAGTCATGAACACTGAAGCTTTCTTT.

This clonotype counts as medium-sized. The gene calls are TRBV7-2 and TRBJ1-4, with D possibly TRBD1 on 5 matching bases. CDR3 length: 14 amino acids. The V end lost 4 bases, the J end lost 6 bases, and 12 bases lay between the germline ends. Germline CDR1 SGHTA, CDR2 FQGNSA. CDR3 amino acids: CASSSGSRYEKLFF. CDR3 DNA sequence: TGTGCCAGCAGCTCAGGGAGTCGATATGAAAAACTGTTTTTT. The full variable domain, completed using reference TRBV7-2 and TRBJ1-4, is GAGVSQSPSNKVTEKGKDVELRCDPISGHTALYWYRQSLGQGLEFLIYFQGNSAPDKSGLPSDRFSAERTGGSVSTLTIQRTQQEDSAVYLCASSSGSRYEKLFFGSGTQLSVL.

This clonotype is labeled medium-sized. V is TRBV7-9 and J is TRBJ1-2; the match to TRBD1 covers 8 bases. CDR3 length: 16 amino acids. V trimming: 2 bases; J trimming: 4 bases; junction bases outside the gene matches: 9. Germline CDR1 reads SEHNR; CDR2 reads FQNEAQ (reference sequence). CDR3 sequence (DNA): TGTGCCAGCAGCTTACAGGGGGCGCGATTTATCTATGGCTACACCTTC. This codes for CASSLQGARFIYGYTF.

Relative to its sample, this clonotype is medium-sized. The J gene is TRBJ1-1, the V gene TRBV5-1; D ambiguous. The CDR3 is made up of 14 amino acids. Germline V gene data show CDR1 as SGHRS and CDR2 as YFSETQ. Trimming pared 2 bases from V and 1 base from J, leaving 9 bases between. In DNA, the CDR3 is TGCGCCAGCAGCTTCTGGTCGGGGAACACTGAAGCTTTCTTT. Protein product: CASSFWSGNTEAFF.

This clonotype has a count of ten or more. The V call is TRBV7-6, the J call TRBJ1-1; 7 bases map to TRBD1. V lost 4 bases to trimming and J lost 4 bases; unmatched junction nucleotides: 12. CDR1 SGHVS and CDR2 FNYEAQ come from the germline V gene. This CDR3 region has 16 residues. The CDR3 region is CASSYSYLDRVTEAFF. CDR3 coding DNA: TGTGCCAGCAGCTACAGCTACCTCGACAGGGTCACTGAAGCTTTCTTT.

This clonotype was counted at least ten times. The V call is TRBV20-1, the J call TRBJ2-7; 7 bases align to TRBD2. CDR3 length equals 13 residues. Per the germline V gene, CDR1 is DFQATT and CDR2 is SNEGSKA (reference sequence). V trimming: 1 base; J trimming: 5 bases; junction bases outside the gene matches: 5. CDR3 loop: CSARGGRENEQYF. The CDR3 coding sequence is TGCAGTGCTAGAGGTGGGCGGGAGAACGAGCAGTACTTC.

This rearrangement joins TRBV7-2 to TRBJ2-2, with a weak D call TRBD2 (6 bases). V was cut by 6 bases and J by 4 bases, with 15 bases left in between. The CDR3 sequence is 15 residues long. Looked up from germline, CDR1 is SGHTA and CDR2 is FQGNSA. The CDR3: CASSRRAGSTGELFF. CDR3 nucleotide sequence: TGTGCCAGCAGTCGTCGTGCGGGAAGCACCGGGGAGCTGTTTTTT.

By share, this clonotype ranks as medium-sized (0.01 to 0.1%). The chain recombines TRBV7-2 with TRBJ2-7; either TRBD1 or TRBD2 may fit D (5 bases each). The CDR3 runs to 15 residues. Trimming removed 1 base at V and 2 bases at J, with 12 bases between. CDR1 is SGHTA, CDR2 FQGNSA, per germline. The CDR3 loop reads CASSLGRGRTYEQYF. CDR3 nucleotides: TGTGCCAGCAGCTTAGGTCGGGGACGGACCTACGAGCAGTACTTC.

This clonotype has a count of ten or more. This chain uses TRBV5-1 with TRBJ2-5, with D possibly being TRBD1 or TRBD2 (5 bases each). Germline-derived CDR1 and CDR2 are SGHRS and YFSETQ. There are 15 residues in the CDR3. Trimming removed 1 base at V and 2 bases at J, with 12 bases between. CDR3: CASSLIGDVQETQYF. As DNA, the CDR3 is TGCGCCAGCAGCTTGATAGGGGACGTACAAGAGACCCAGTACTTC.

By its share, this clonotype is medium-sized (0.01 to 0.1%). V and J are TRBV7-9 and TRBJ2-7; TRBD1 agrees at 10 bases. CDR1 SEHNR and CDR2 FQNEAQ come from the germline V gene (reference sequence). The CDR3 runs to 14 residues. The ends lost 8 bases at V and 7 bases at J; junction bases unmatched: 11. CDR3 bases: TGTGCCAGCCGACCCCGGACAGGGGGAGATGAGCAGTACTTC. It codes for CASRPRTGGDEQYF. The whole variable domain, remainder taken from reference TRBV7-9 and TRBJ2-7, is DTGVSQNPRHKITKRGQNVTFRCDPISEHNRLYWYRQTLGQGPEFLTYFQNEAQLEKSRLLSDRFSAERPKGSFSTLEIQRTEQGDSAMYLCASRPRTGGDEQYFGPGTRLTVT.

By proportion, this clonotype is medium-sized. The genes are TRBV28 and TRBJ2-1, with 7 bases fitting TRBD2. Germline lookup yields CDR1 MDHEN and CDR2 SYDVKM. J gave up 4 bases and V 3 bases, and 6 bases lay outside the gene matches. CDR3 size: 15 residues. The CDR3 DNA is TGTGCCAGCAGTTTCCCCGGGACTACTTACAATGAGCAGTTCTTC. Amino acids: CASSFPGTTYNEQFF.

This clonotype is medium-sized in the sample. The CDR3 loop reads CASTGQGSLAGSYNEQFF. The CDR3 DNA is TGTGCCAGCACCGGACAGGGGTCACTAGCGGGCTCCTACAATGAGCAGTTCTTC. The V call is TRBV28, the J call TRBJ2-1; D may match TRBD1 or TRBD2 (9 bases each). CDR1 MDHEN and CDR2 SYDVKM come from the germline V gene. V was trimmed by 7 bases and J by 0 bases, leaving 22 bases between them. CDR3 length: 18 amino acids.

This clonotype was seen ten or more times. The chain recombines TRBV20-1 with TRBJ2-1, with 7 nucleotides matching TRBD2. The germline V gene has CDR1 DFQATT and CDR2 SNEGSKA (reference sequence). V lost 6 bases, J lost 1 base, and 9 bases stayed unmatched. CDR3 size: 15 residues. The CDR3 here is CSARPSGLSYNEQFF. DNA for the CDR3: TGCAGTGCCCGCCCTAGCGGTTTGTCCTACAATGAGCAGTTCTTC.

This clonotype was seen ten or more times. CDR3 in DNA: TGCGCCAGCATGGGTAATGAGCAGTTCTTC. Translated, it gives CASMGNEQFF. J is TRBJ2-1 and V is TRBV4-1; D remains unclear. The CDR3 covers 10 residues. The germline CDR1 and CDR2 sequences are MGHRA and YSYEKL. The ends were cut back, 7 bases at V and 7 bases at J, with 5 bases in the middle.